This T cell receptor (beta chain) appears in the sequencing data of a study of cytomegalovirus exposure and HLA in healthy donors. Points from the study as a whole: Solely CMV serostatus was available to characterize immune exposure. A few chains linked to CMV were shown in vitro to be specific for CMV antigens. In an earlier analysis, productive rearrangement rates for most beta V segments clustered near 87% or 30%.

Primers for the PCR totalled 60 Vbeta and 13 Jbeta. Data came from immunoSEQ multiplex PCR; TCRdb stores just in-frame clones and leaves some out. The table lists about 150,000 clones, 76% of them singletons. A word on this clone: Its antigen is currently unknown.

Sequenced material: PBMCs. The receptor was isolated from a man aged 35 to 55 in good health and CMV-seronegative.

Here the CDR3 reads CASTTGLGTDTQYF. The CDR3 bases are TGTGCCAGCACCACAGGGCTCGGCACAGATACGCAGTATTTT. The chain joins TRBV27 to TRBJ2-3, with a tentative D call TRBD1 (6 bases). The CDR3 runs to 14 residues. Germline V gene data show CDR1 as MNHEY and CDR2 as SMNVEV (reference sequence). The ends were cut back, 7 bases at V and 1 base at J, with 12 bases in the middle.